The clone carrying this T cell receptor beta chain appeared many times. Its antigen is still unknown. The sample comes from a study of CD8 T cells in ankylosing spondylitis. General study points: Significant enrichment of disease-linked clones was reportedly seen in matched ankylosing spondylitis synovial fluid. The disease-linked clones had a CD8+ phenotype and low blood frequencies.

The CDR3 contains 12 residues. CDR1 is DFQATT, CDR2 SNEGSKA, per germline (reference sequence). V shed 3 bases, J shed 3 bases, and the junction held 1 base outside the gene matches. A single record per CDR3 protein comes from TCRdb applying MiXCR to the 5' RACE reads. This sample has around 250,000 distinct CDR3 sequences, with about 10% found just once. This sequence originates from a male donor with ankylosing spondylitis or in good health (not recorded which). This chain joins TRBV20-1 and TRBJ2-7, with 8 bases aligning to TRBD1. The sample consisted of blood, either unsorted or a sorted T cell fraction (not recorded which). The CDR3 nucleotides read TGCAGTGCTAGGGGACAGGACTACGAGCAGTACTTC. Translating gives CSARGQDYEQYF.